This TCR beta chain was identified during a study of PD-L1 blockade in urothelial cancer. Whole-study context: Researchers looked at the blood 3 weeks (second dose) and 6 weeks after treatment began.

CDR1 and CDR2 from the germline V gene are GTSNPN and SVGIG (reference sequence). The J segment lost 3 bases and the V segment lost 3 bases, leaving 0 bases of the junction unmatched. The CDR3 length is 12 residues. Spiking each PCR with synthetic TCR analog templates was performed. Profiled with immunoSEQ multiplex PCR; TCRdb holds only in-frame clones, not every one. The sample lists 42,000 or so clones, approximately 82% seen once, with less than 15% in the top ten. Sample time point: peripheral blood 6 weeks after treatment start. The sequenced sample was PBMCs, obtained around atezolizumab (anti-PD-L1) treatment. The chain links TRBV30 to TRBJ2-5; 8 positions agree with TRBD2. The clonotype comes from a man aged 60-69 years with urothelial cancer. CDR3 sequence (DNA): TGTGCCTGGAGACTAGCGGAAGAGACCCAGTACTTC. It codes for CAWRLAEETQYF.